The clone carrying this TCR beta chain was recorded at least ten times. What it binds is unknown. This sample is part of a study of T cells in Graves' hyperthyroidism and ophthalmopathy. TCR beta CDR3 regions were amplified from RNA. The HTBI primer set was used in a first-round RT-PCR of the TCR CDR3. TCRdb independently ran MiXCR on the multiplex PCR reads; one entry per CDR3 protein. The data contain about 98,000 distinct CDR3 sequences, roughly 40% of them singletons. In germline, CDR1 is ENHRY, CDR2 SYGVKD. The CDR3 runs to 14 residues. Trimming cost V 2 bases and J 5 bases, with 12 bases left between them. Recently diagnosed hyperthyroidism of less than 2 months' duration affected patients aged 18 to 65. General study results and limits: Researchers report that a 13 V-J model separated ophthalmopathy from stable hyperthyroidism.

Sequencing was performed on peripheral blood or thyroid tissue (not recorded which). The sequence derives from a woman in her twenties or thirties with Graves' hyperthyroidism. V is TRBV10-3 and J is TRBJ1-1, with D perhaps matching TRBD1 (5 bases). The CDR3 loop reads CAISERGGGTEAFF. In DNA, the CDR3 is TGTGCCATCAGTGAGAGGGGCGGGGGGACTGAAGCTTTCTTT.